Each of the 28 T cell receptor beta chains below was sequenced from the same sample in a study of T-cell reconstitution after alpha-beta-depleted transplantation in children. Molecular barcoding with unique molecular identifiers was used for the TCRbeta library. TCRdb re-called the PCR reads with MiXCR, one entry per CDR3 protein. The sample yields around 250,000 distinct CDR3 sequences, nearly 10% seen once. The sample was PBMCs from the stem cell graft donor, taken from the stem cell graft. All receptors come from a human donor who donated a stem cell graft to a child with SCID.

The rearrangement links TRBV20-1 to TRBJ1-2; D might be TRBD1 (5 bases). This CDR3 is built from 13 residues. Trimming took 0 bases from V and 8 from J, leaving 13 bases between them. CDR1 DFQATT and CDR2 SNEGSKA come from the germline V gene (reference sequence). CDR3 sequence reads: CSARDFSGTGYTF. CDR3 DNA sequence: TGCAGTGCTAGAGATTTCTCAGGGACGGGCTACACCTTC.

This clonotype was found a few times. The J gene is TRBJ2-3, the V gene TRBV10-3; D is uncertain. Germline CDR1 ENHRY, CDR2 SYGVKD. V was shortened by 1 base and J by 2 bases, with 1 base between the two germline ends. The CDR3 runs 12 residues. CDR3 nucleotides: TGTGCCATCAGTGAGTTCACAGATACGCAGTATTTT. This codes for CAISEFTDTQYF.

This clonotype was recorded a few times. The chain has TRBV12-3 or TRBV12-4 and TRBJ2-7; 8 bases fit TRBD1. The V and J ends lost 2 bases and 0 bases, in that order; junction bases with no gene match: 3. The CDR3 has 15 amino acids. The CDR3, as DNA: TGTGCCAGCAGTTTATCGGGACAGGCCTCCTACGAGCAGTACTTC. Translating gives CASSLSGQASYEQYF.

This clonotype was observed a few times. The V gene is TRBV7-2, the J gene TRBJ1-6; D not certain. In germline, CDR1 is SGHTA, CDR2 FQGNSA. This CDR3 comprises 14 residues. V lost 5 bases and J 9 bases, leaving 14 bases between the germline ends. CDR3: CASSAGLRGSPLHF. The CDR3 DNA reads as TGTGCCAGCAGCGCCGGGCTCCGGGGTTCACCCCTCCACTTT. Full variable domain (outside the CDR3, taken from reference TRBV7-2 and TRBJ1-6): GAGVSQSPSNKVTEKGKDVELRCDPISGHTALYWYRQSLGQGLEFLIYFQGNSAPDKSGLPSDRFSAERTGGSVSTLTIQRTQQEDSAVYLCASSAGLRGSPLHFGNGTRLTVT.

A few counts support this clonotype. The chain carries TRBV25-1 and TRBJ2-3, with TRBD1 as a possible D gene (6 bases). V was shortened by 6 bases and J by 3 bases, with 16 bases between the two germline ends. CDR3 length equals 15 residues. Germline loops: CDR1 MGHDK, CDR2 SYGVNS. The DNA for the CDR3 is TGTGCCAGCAGCCACGACAGGCTTCAAACAGATACGCAGTATTTT. It yields the protein CASSHDRLQTDTQYF.

In this sample, this clonotype turned up a few times. The chain employs TRBV18 and TRBJ1-5, with a weak D call TRBD1 (6 bases). Germline loops: CDR1 KGHSH, CDR2 LQKENI. V dropped 4 bases and J dropped 4 bases, with 8 bases sitting between them. The CDR3 sequence is 13 residues long. DNA of the CDR3: TGTGCCAGCTCACGGGGGCCGAATCAGCCCCAGCATTTT. It encodes CASSRGPNQPQHF.

This chain connects TRBV7-9 to TRBJ1-1; TRBD1 matches at 7 bases. V trimming: 5 bases; J trimming: 2 bases; junction bases outside the gene matches: 5. Looked up from germline, CDR1 is SEHNR and CDR2 is FQNEAQ (reference sequence). This CDR3 contains 14 residues. The CDR3 bases are TGTGCCAGCAGCACCGGACAGGTTAACACTGAAGCTTTCTTT. It is translated as CASSTGQVNTEAFF.

This chain uses TRBV5-6 with TRBJ1-6, with 8 bases aligning to TRBD1. This CDR3 region has 15 residues. J was trimmed by 6 bases and V by 2 bases; bases with no gene match: 4. Germline CDR1 is SGHDT and CDR2 is YYEEEE. The CDR3 region is CASSFGTGGNSPLHF. CDR3 nucleotide sequence: TGTGCCAGCAGCTTTGGTACAGGGGGTAATTCACCCCTCCACTTT.

This clonotype came up a few times. The genes are TRBV18 and TRBJ1-1; possibly TRBD1 for D (5 bases). The CDR3 runs to 15 residues. V lost 0 bases, J lost 1 base, and 9 bases lay in between. Germline V gene data show CDR1 as KGHSH and CDR2 as LQKENI. The CDR3 sequence is CASSPPLGANTEAFF. CDR3 in DNA: TGTGCCAGCTCACCACCTCTAGGGGCGAACACTGAAGCTTTCTTT.

This clonotype has a handful of counts. The genes are TRBV5-1 and TRBJ2-1; 8 bases are a match to TRBD1. Trimming cost V 7 bases and J 6 bases; bases outside gene matches: 6. This CDR3 is 13 amino acids long. Germline CDR1 SGHRS, CDR2 YFSETQ. The CDR3 coding sequence is TGCGCCAGCGGGCAGGGGGCGGCCAATGAGCAGTTCTTC. Protein: CASGQGAANEQFF.

This clonotype was seen a few times. The rearrangement links TRBV12-3 or TRBV12-4 to TRBJ1-2; a weak D match, TRBD1 (6 bases). CDR3 length: 15 amino acids. Between the trimmed V and J ends, which lost 7 bases and 0 bases, there was a span of 15 bases. The CDR3 loop reads CASTWGRGPNYGYTF. In DNA form, the CDR3 reads TGTGCCAGCACCTGGGGCAGGGGTCCTAACTATGGCTACACCTTC.

This clonotype was seen at least ten times. This chain connects TRBV18 to TRBJ2-1; 7 bases line up with TRBD2. V was clipped by 4 bases and J by 5 bases; unmatched bases: 2. The CDR3 sequence is 13 residues long. Germline V gene sequence: CDR1 KGHSH, CDR2 LQKENI. The DNA for the CDR3 is TGTGCCAGCTCACAGGGGAGGGACAATGAGCAGTTCTTC. As protein: CASSQGRDNEQFF.

This clonotype was recorded a few times. The chain combines TRBV3-1 with TRBJ2-7, with D perhaps TRBD1 or TRBD2 (5 bases each). The germline V gene has CDR1 LGHDT and CDR2 YNNKEL (reference sequence). CDR3 length equals 15 residues. V was shortened by 0 bases and J by 1 base, with 10 bases between the two germline ends. The CDR3 spells CASSQDRGSSYEQYF. CDR3 sequence (DNA): TGTGCCAGCAGCCAAGATCGGGGCAGTTCCTACGAGCAGTACTTC.

This sequence joins TRBV5-1 and TRBJ1-5; D gene unclear. V gave up 5 bases and J gave up 5 bases, with 11 bases separating them. Germline CDR1 and CDR2: SGHRS and YFSETQ. This CDR3 comprises 13 residues. This CDR3 is CASRTNQDQPQHF. The CDR3 DNA is TGCGCCAGCAGGACAAACCAAGATCAGCCCCAGCATTTT.

This clonotype occurred a few times. The chain couples TRBV18 to TRBJ1-1; 9 nucleotides match TRBD1. J lost 6 bases, V lost 4 bases, and 9 bases had no gene match. CDR3 length: 15 residues. Germline V gene data show CDR1 as KGHSH and CDR2 as LQKENI. Here the CDR3 reads CASSLQPGQGPEAFF. The CDR3 DNA follows: TGTGCCAGCTCACTTCAACCGGGACAGGGACCTGAAGCTTTCTTT.

With respect to this clonotype: A read error may be the cause here, since a much bigger clone is one base away. This chain joins TRBV7-3 and TRBJ2-7, with D possibly matching TRBD1 (5 bases). The CDR3 extends over 13 amino acids. V was pared by 0 bases and J by 5 bases, with 8 bases between. Germline V CDR1 and CDR2: SGHTA, FQGTGA. The CDR3 bases are TGTGCCAGCAGCTTAACAGGGGCCCACGAGCAGTACTTC. Its translation: CASSLTGAHEQYF.

This sequence joins TRBV28 and TRBJ2-3; TRBD2 matches at 10 bases. V trimming: 7 bases; J trimming: 7 bases; junction bases outside the gene matches: 11. The CDR3 loop spans 15 amino acids. Germline values: CDR1 MDHEN, CDR2 SYDVKM. CDR3 bases: TGTGCCAGCACCCTAGCGGGGGCCCCACTGTATACGCAGTATTTT. Translating it yields CASTLAGAPLYTQYF.

The chain carries TRBV5-6 and TRBJ2-3; tentative D call: TRBD2 (5 bases). CDR1 and CDR2 (germline): SGHDT, YYEEEE. With 5 bases removed from V and 3 bases from J, the gap between germline ends came to 10 bases. This CDR3 is 13 amino acids long. CDR3 region: CASRPGKTDTQYF. CDR3 nucleotide sequence: TGTGCCAGCAGGCCCGGGAAGACAGATACGCAGTATTTT.

This clonotype occurred many times. The V and J genes are TRBV12-3 or TRBV12-4 and TRBJ1-1; the match to TRBD1 covers 7 bases. This CDR3 has 12 residues. Unmatched junction bases numbered 11, after V lost 7 bases and J lost 12 bases. CDR3 loop: CASTGTESRSFF. CDR3 in DNA: TGTGCCAGCACTGGGACAGAGAGTAGGTCTTTCTTT.

This clonotype was observed a handful of times. This sequence joins TRBV6-1 and TRBJ2-7; 8 positions agree with TRBD1. The CDR3 loop spans 15 amino acids. Trimming at V came to 5 bases and at J to 2 bases, leaving 8 bases not matched to a gene. Germline V gene sequence: CDR1 MNHNS, CDR2 SASEGT. The CDR3 coding sequence is TGTGCCAGCAGTAAACGGACAGGGTTCACCTACGAGCAGTACTTC. Amino acids: CASSKRTGFTYEQYF.

This clonotype was seen only a few times. The chain employs TRBV12-3 or TRBV12-4 and TRBJ1-2; 7 nucleotides align to TRBD1. Losses at the gene ends were 7 bases for V and 8 bases for J; bases not matched to a gene: 10. This CDR3 has 13 amino acids. The chain's CDR3 is CASTLDRLGGYTF. The DNA of the CDR3 is TGTGCCAGCACTCTGGACAGGTTGGGAGGCTACACCTTC.

This clonotype occurred a few times. The chain employs TRBV9 and TRBJ2-7, with 7 bases fitting TRBD1. Trimming removed 4 bases from V and 3 bases from J; junction bases left unmatched: 7. The CDR3 runs to 14 residues. Germline values: CDR1 SGDLS, CDR2 YYNGEE. The CDR3 reads CASSIRDSNYEQYF. The CDR3, as DNA: TGTGCCAGCAGCATAAGGGACAGCAACTACGAGCAGTACTTC.

This chain joins TRBV12-3 or TRBV12-4 and TRBJ1-4, with D possibly being TRBD1 (6 bases). This CDR3 is built from 14 residues. V gave up 6 bases and J gave up 7 bases, with 15 bases separating them. The DNA of the CDR3 is TGTGCCAGCAGGGTACAGGGCGCGAGTGAAAAACTGTTTTTT. Its protein is CASRVQGASEKLFF.

Only a few counts were recorded for this clonotype. The gene calls are TRBV6-5 and TRBJ2-2; maybe TRBD2 (7 bases). V was shortened by 0 bases and J by 5 bases, with 13 bases between the two germline ends. Germline CDR1 MNHEY, CDR2 SVGAGI. The CDR3 has 16 residues. The CDR3 is CASSYSSGTITGELFF. The CDR3 DNA follows: TGTGCCAGCAGTTACTCGAGCGGGACAATAACCGGGGAGCTGTTTTTT.

The chain carries TRBV4-1 and TRBJ1-1; no firm D call. V lost 4 bases and J lost 3, with 12 bases in between. The germline V gene has CDR1 MGHRA and CDR2 YSYEKL. The CDR3 is 14 amino acids. The DNA of the CDR3 is TGCGCCAGCAGCCTCGCCCCCGCGGACACTGAAGCTTTCTTT. This encodes CASSLAPADTEAFF.

This clonotype was seen a handful of times. V is TRBV20-1 and J is TRBJ2-3; 7 bases are a match to TRBD2. Germline V CDR1 and CDR2: DFQATT, SNEGSKA (reference sequence). With V trimmed by 6 bases and J by 1 base, 7 bases remained unmatched. This CDR3 has 14 amino acids. The CDR3 reads CSAPAGDRTDTQYF. For the CDR3, the DNA is TGCAGTGCCCCCGCGGGGGACCGCACAGATACGCAGTATTTT.

This clonotype has a count of ten or more. The J gene is TRBJ1-6, the V gene TRBV12-3 or TRBV12-4, with D unresolved. The CDR3 covers 15 residues. Trimming shortened V by 1 base and J by 5 bases, and 9 bases separated the two germline ends. The CDR3 DNA follows: TGTGCCAGCAGTTTAGAGGGTCGGAATAATTCACCCCTCCACTTT. The encoded protein is CASSLEGRNNSPLHF.

V usage is TRBV10-3 and J usage is TRBJ2-1, with D possibly TRBD2 on 7 matching bases. V gave up 4 bases and J gave up 5 bases, with 9 bases separating them. Germline CDR1 and CDR2: ENHRY and SYGVKD. The CDR3 length is 13 residues. The CDR3 DNA sequence: TGTGCCATCAGTGGGGGGGGCGACAATGAGCAGTTCTTC. This sequence encodes CAISGGGDNEQFF.